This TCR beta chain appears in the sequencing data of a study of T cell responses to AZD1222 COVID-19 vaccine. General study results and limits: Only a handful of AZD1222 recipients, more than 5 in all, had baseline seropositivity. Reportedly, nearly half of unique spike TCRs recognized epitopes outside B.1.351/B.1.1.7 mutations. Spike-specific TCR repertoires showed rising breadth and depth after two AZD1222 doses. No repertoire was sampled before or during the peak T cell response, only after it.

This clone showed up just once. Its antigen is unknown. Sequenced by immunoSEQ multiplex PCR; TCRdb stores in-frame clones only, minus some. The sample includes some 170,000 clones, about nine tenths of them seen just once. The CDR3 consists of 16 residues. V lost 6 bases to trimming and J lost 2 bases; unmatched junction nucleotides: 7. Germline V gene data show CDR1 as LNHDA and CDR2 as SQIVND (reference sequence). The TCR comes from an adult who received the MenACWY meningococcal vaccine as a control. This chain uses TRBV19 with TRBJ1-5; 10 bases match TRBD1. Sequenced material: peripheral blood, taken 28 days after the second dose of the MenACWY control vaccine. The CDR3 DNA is TGTGCCAGTAGCCGGGACAGGGGTTTGGGCAATCAGCCCCAGCATTTT. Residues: CASSRDRGLGNQPQHF.